The clone carrying this TCR beta chain was seen more than once but under ten times. Its target is not known. This sample was taken from a study of shared clonotypes between healthy human individuals. Findings and limits, study-wide: Naive subsets tended to show greater estimated richness than memory subsets.

The CDR3 consists of 14 residues. V gave up 3 bases and J gave up 3 bases, with 13 bases separating them. Per germline, CDR1 SGHKS and CDR2 YYEKEE (reference sequence). When replicate PCRs were run on sorted subsets, they used 200 ng DNA, 30,000 to 35,000 T cell genomes. TCRdb keeps only in-frame clones here, not all; method: immunoSEQ multiplex PCR. The data show some 1 million clones, with 75% seen just once and approximately 1.5% held by the top ten. Sequenced: memory CD4+ T cells sorted from blood. Subset specified: CD45RA-negative fraction. This sequence originates from a young man in good health. The V and J genes are TRBV5-5 and TRBJ2-7, with D possibly TRBD1 on 6 matching bases. The DNA of the CDR3 is TGTGCCAGCAGCTGGGGTGGGGGCGACTACGAGCAGTACTTC. It translates to CASSWGGGDYEQYF.